What follows are 18 T cell receptor beta chains derived from one specimen sequenced in a study of human T cells and chemical hapten exposure. MiXCR was run by TCRdb on the 5' RACE reads, yielding one entry per CDR3 protein. The table lists some 78,000 distinct CDR3 sequences, roughly 7.7% of them singletons. Total RNA extraction was carried out from unfractionated whole blood. The receptor set was obtained from a male donor in good health.

This clonotype came up many times. This chain uses TRBV20-1 with TRBJ2-3; D is unresolved. V gave up 4 bases and J gave up 1 base, with 15 bases separating them. The length of the CDR3 is 15 residues. The germline gives CDR1 DFQATT, CDR2 SNEGSKA (reference sequence). CDR3 in DNA: TGCAGTGCTAAGAGGTGGTGGGAAGGCACAGATACGCAGTATTTT. Protein sequence: CSAKRWWEGTDTQYF.

This clonotype was seen a handful of times. The genes are TRBV21-1 and TRBJ1-5; whether TRBD1, the table's D call, matches the DNA was not checked. TRBV21-1 is designated a pseudogene. The CDR3 contains 14 residues. This chain's CDR3 is CASSNEGQGQPQHF. The CDR3 coding sequence is TGTGCCAGCAGCAACGAGGGACAGGGCCAGCCCCAGCATTTT.

This clonotype was counted ten times or more. The rearrangement uses TRBV29-1 and TRBJ2-2, with TRBD1 matching 9 bases. This CDR3 is 14 amino acids long. With 5 bases clipped from V and 7 bases from J, the junction kept 8 bases outside the gene matches. CDR1 SQVTM and CDR2 ANQGSEA come from the germline V gene. CDR3 protein: CSVHRDRAGGELFF. CDR3 DNA sequence: TGCAGCGTTCACCGGGACAGGGCGGGCGGGGAGCTGTTTTTT.

This chain uses TRBV10-3 with TRBJ1-3; 10 bases map to TRBD1. Germline assignment: CDR1 ENHRY and CDR2 SYGVKD. Germline trimming cut 9 bases from V and 0 bases from J; bases unmatched to any gene: 14. The CDR3 sequence is 18 residues long. CDR3 coding DNA: TGTGCCATTTCGAAAGGGACAGGGGAAAGCTCCTCTGGAAACACCATATATTTT. This encodes CAISKGTGESSSGNTIYF.

On this clonotype itself: One junction end disagrees with the germline gene, perhaps due to a read error. This rearrangement joins TRBV5-4 to TRBJ1-2; TRBD1 aligns across 7 bases. Germline V gene data show CDR1 as SGHNT and CDR2 as YYREEE (reference sequence). CDR3 size: 13 residues. The CDR3 loop reads CASSPDRAYRYTF. CDR3 coding DNA: TGTGCCAGCAGCCCTGACAGGGCCTATCGCTACACCTTC.

The chain uses TRBV6-2 or TRBV6-3 and TRBJ2-7; the D gene is possibly TRBD1 (6 bases). Trimming took 0 bases from V and 4 from J, leaving 19 bases between them. The CDR3 extends over 17 amino acids. Per germline, CDR1 MNHEY and CDR2 SVGEGT. CDR3 nucleotides: TGTGCCAGCAGTTACTCTATCCCGGCCGGGACAAAGTACGAGCAGTACTTC. Translated: CASSYSIPAGTKYEQYF.

This clonotype has at least ten counts. The rearrangement uses TRBV6-2 or TRBV6-3 and TRBJ2-7, with D perhaps assigned TRBD1 or TRBD2 (5 bases each). The V gene's germline CDR1 is MNHEY and CDR2 SVGEGT. This CDR3 has 15 residues. Deletions cut 6 bases from V and 2 bases from J, with 17 bases between. The CDR3 bases are TGTGCCAGCAGCCCGAGGGGACGGGCGGCCTACGAGCAGTACTTC. It translates to CASSPRGRAAYEQYF.

This clonotype turned up a few times. This sequence joins TRBV6-4 and TRBJ2-3; D is possibly TRBD1 or TRBD2 (6 bases each). CDR1 is MRHNA, CDR2 SNTAGT, per germline. The V and J ends lost 0 bases and 3 bases respectively, with 13 bases between them. CDR3 length equals 16 residues. The CDR3 is CASSDSVGGGTDTQYF. The CDR3, as DNA: TGTGCCAGCAGTGACTCCGTAGGGGGAGGAACAGATACGCAGTATTTT.

This clonotype was recorded at least ten times. The CDR3 sequence: CASSLDRGGFNEQFF. The CDR3 region has the DNA TGTGCCAGCAGCCTCGACAGGGGAGGGTTCAATGAGCAGTTCTTC. The chain recombines TRBV5-5 with TRBJ2-1; TRBD1 might be the D (8 bases). The CDR3 length is 15 residues. The V gene lost 4 bases and the J gene lost 6 bases, with 17 bases spanning the gap. The germline V gene encodes CDR1 SGHKS and CDR2 YYEKEE (reference sequence).

V and J are TRBV19 and TRBJ2-6; D ambiguous. Germline CDR1 is LNHDA and CDR2 is SQIVND (reference sequence). With 2 bases removed from V and 2 bases from J, the gap between germline ends came to 13 bases. This CDR3 is built from 17 residues. This CDR3 reads CASSIRPAWAGANVLTF. As DNA, the CDR3 is TGTGCCAGTAGTATACGGCCGGCGTGGGCTGGGGCCAACGTCCTGACTTTC.

This clonotype was seen more than once but under ten times. The chain employs TRBV7-2 and TRBJ1-2, with a tentative D call TRBD1 (6 bases). The V end lost 2 bases, the J end lost 3 bases, and 10 bases lay between the germline ends. Germline-derived CDR1 and CDR2 are SGHTA and FQGNSA. This CDR3 is built from 14 residues. The CDR3 region has the DNA TGTGCCAGCAGCTTAAATTCAGGGGACTATGGCTACACCTTC. As protein: CASSLNSGDYGYTF.

This clonotype was counted at least ten times. The chain joins TRBV4-1 to TRBJ2-7, with a weak D call TRBD1 (5 bases). Trimming removed 5 bases from V and 2 bases from J, with 16 bases in between. Germline V CDR1 and CDR2: MGHRA, YSYEKL. CDR3 length: 15 residues. CDR3 DNA: TGCGCCAGCAGCTATTCGAGAGAAGGGGCCTACGAGCAGTACTTC. This codes for CASSYSREGAYEQYF.

In its sample, this clonotype was seen a few times. The chain's CDR3 is CASSYEAGVSETQYF. The CDR3 coding sequence is TGTGCCAGCAGTTACGAGGCGGGAGTATCAGAGACCCAGTACTTC. V usage is TRBV6-2 or TRBV6-3 and J usage is TRBJ2-5, with TRBD2 matching 7 bases. The CDR3 has 15 amino acids. After removal of 2 bases from V and 4 bases from J, the junction contained 7 bases not matched to a gene. The germline CDR1 and CDR2 sequences are MNHEY and SVGEGT.

The chain recombines TRBV7-6 with TRBJ1-1, with TRBD1 matching over 7 bases. This CDR3 has 14 residues. CDR1 and CDR2 (germline): SGHVS, FNYEAQ. V dropped 5 bases and J dropped 4; count of bases not matched to a gene: 7. CDR3 loop: CASSRGLGGTEAFF. The CDR3 bases are TGTGCCAGCAGCAGGGGGCTGGGGGGCACTGAAGCTTTCTTT. Based on the CDR3 plus reference TRBV7-6 and TRBJ1-1, the full variable domain is GAGVSQSPRYKVTKRGQDVALRCDPISGHVSLYWYRQALGQGPEFLTYFNYEAQQDKSGLPNDRFSAERPEGSISTLTIQRTEQRDSAMYRCASSRGLGGTEAFFGQGTRLTVV.

This clonotype was detected ten times or more. The J gene is TRBJ2-3, the V gene TRBV11-3; D tentatively fits TRBD1 or TRBD2 (5 bases each). The CDR3 has 14 residues. V lost 5 bases to trimming and J lost 2 bases, with 11 bases between them. Germline loops: CDR1 SGHNT, CDR2 YENEEA. The CDR3 sequence: CASSREGSTDTQYF. The CDR3 DNA follows: TGTGCCAGCAGCAGAGAGGGGTCCACAGATACGCAGTATTTT.

The rearrangement links TRBV30 to TRBJ2-1, with D maybe TRBD1 (5 bases). Germline V lookup: CDR1 GTSNPN, CDR2 SVGIG (reference sequence). Trimming cost V 0 bases and J 4 bases, with 7 bases left between them. This CDR3 comprises 13 residues. The chain's CDR3 is CAWSVGEYNEQFF. In nucleotides, the CDR3 is TGTGCCTGGAGTGTAGGGGAATACAATGAGCAGTTCTTC.

This clonotype showed up many times. J is TRBJ2-5 and V is TRBV5-1; possible D gene TRBD1, 6 bases. Per the germline V gene, CDR1 is SGHRS and CDR2 is YFSETQ. V lost 0 bases and J lost 0, with 15 bases in between. The CDR3 totals 17 residues. This CDR3 is CASSLAPGHQYQETQYF. The CDR3 DNA reads as TGCGCCAGCAGCTTGGCTCCGGGACACCAGTACCAAGAGACCCAGTACTTC.

This clonotype was counted ten times or more. The CDR3 DNA follows: TGTGCCAGCACCAACCACCCGGGACCGCGGCACGAGCAGTACTTC. Encoded protein: CASTNHPGPRHEQYF. V is TRBV6-2 or TRBV6-3 and J is TRBJ2-7; D may be TRBD1 or TRBD2 (5 bases each). The germline V gene encodes CDR1 MNHEY and CDR2 SVGEGT. The V end lost 7 bases, the J end lost 5 bases, and 21 bases lay between the germline ends. This CDR3 region has 15 residues.